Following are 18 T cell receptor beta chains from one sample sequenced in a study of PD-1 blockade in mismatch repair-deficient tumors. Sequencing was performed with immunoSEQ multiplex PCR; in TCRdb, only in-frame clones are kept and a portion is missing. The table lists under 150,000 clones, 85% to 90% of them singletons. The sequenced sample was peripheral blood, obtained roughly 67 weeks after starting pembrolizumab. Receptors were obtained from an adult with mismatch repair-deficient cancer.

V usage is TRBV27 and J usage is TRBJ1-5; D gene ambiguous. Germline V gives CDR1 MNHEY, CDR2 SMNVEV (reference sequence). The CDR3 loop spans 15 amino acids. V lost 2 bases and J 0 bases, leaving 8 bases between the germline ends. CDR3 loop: CASSLGVGSNQPQHF. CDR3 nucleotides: TGTGCCAGCAGTTTAGGAGTGGGTAGCAATCAGCCCCAGCATTTT.

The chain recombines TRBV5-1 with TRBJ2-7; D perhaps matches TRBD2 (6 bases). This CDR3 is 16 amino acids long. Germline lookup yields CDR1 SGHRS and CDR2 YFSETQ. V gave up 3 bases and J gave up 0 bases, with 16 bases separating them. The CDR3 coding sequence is TGCGCCAGCAGCTCGGTTGGGACTTCAAACTCCTACGAGCAGTACTTC. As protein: CASSSVGTSNSYEQYF.

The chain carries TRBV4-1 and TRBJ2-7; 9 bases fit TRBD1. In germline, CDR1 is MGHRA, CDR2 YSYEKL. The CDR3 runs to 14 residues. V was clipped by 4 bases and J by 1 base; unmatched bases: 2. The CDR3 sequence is CASSPGQGSYEQYF. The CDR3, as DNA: TGCGCCAGCAGCCCCGGACAGGGGTCCTACGAGCAGTACTTC.

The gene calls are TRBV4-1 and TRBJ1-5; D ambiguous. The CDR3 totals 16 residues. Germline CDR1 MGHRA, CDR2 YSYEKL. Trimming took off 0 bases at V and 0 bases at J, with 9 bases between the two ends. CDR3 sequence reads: CASSQDPDYSNQPQHF. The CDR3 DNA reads TGCGCCAGCAGCCAAGACCCGGATTATAGCAATCAGCCCCAGCATTTT.

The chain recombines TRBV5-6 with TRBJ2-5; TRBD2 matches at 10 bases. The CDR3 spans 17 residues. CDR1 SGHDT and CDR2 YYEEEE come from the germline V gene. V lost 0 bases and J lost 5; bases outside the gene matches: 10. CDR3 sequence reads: CASSLAIGLAAVETQYF. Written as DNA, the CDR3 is TGTGCCAGCAGCTTGGCTATAGGACTAGCGGCGGTCGAGACCCAGTACTTC.

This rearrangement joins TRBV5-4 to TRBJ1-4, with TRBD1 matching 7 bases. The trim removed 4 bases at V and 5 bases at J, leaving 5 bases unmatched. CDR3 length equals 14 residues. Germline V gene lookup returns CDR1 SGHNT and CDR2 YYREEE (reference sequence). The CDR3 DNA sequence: TGTGCCAGCAGCCAGGGGGGAGCAAATGAAAAACTGTTTTTT. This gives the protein CASSQGGANEKLFF. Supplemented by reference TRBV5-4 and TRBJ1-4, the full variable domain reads ETGVTQSPTHLIKTRGQQVTLRCSSQSGHNTVSWYQQALGQGPQFIFQYYREEENGRGNFPPRFSGLQFPNYSSELNVNALELDDSALYLCASSQGGANEKLFFGSGTQLSVL.

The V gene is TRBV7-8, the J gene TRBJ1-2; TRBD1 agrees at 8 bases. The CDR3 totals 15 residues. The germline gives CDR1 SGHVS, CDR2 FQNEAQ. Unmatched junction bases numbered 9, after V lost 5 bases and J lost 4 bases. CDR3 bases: TGTGCCAGCAGCCCGACAAACAGGGGGGGCTATGGCTACACCTTC. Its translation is CASSPTNRGGYGYTF.

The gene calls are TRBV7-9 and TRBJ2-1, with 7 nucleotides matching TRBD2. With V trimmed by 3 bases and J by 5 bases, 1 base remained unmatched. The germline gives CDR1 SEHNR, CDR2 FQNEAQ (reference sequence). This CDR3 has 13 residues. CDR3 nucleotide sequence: TGTGCCAGCAGCTTCACTAGCGACAATGAGCAGTTCTTC. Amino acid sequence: CASSFTSDNEQFF.

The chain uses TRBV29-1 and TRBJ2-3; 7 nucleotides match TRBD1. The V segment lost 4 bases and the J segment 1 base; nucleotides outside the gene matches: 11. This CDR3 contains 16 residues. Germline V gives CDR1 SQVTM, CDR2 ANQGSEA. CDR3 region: CSVVWVRGGGTDTQYF. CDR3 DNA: TGCAGCGTTGTATGGGTTCGAGGGGGCGGCACAGATACGCAGTATTTT.

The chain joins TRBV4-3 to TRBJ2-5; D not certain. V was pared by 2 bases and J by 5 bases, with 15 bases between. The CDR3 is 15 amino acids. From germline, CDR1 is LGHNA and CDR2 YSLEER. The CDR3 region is CASSQSEWSLETQYF. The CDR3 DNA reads TGCGCCAGCAGCCAATCTGAGTGGAGTCTGGAGACCCAGTACTTC.

In DNA form, the CDR3 reads TGTGCCAGCAGCTTCACAGGGACCTACGAGCAGTACTTC. It codes for CASSFTGTYEQYF. The chain combines TRBV7-2 with TRBJ2-7, with D tentatively TRBD1 (6 bases). The length of the CDR3 is 13 residues. Germline-derived CDR1 and CDR2 are SGHTA and FQGNSA. Trimming took off 3 bases at V and 2 bases at J, with 8 bases between the two ends.

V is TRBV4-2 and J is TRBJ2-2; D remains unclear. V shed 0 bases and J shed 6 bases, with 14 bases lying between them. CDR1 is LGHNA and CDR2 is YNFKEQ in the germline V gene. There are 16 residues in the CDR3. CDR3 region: CASSQDSSPPAGELFF. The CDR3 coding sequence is TGTGCCAGCAGCCAAGACTCTTCTCCACCAGCCGGGGAGCTGTTTTTT.

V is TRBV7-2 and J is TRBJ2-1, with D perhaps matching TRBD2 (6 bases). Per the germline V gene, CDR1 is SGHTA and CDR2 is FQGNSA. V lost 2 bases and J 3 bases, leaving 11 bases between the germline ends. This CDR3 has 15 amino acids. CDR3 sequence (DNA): TGTGCCAGCAGCTTAAGACTAGAAGGCTACAATGAGCAGTTCTTC. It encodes CASSLRLEGYNEQFF.

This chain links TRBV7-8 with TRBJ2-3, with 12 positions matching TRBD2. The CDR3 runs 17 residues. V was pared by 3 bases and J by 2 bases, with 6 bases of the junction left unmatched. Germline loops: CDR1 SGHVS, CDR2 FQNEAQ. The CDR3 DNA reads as TGTGCCAGCAGCTTGAGACTAGCGGGGGAGTACACAGATACGCAGTATTTT. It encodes CASSLRLAGEYTDTQYF.

The CDR3 bases are TGTGCCAGCAGCTTACGTAAGGGTAACTCTGGAAACACCATATATTTT. Amino acid sequence: CASSLRKGNSGNTIYF. The chain uses TRBV11-2 and TRBJ1-3; D gene uncertain. Germline V CDR1 and CDR2: SGHAT, FQNNGV. CDR3 length: 16 amino acids. The V and J ends lost 2 bases and 0 bases respectively, with 11 bases between them.

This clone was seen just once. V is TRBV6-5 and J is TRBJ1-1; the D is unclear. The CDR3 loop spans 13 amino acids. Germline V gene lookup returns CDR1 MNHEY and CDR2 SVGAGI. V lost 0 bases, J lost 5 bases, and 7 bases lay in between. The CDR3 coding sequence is TGTGCCAGCAGTTACTCGATACAGACTGAAGCTTTCTTT. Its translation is CASSYSIQTEAFF.

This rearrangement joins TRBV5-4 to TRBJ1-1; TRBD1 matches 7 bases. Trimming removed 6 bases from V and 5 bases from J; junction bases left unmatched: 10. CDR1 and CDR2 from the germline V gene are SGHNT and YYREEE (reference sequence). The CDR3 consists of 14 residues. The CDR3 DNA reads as TGTGCCAGCACCCTGGACAGGTTTAGGACTGAAGCTTTCTTT. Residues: CASTLDRFRTEAFF.

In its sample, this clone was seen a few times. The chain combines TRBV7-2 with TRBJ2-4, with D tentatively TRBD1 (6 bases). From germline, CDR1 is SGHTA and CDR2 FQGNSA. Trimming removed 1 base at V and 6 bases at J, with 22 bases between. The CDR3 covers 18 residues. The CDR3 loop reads CASSLDPPWTALGNIQYF. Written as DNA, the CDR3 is TGTGCCAGCAGCTTAGATCCCCCTTGGACAGCCCTGGGAAACATTCAGTACTTC.